This TCR beta chain is from a study of T cell changes during pregnancy in multiple sclerosis. The CDR3 has 15 amino acids. The V and J ends lost 2 bases and 4 bases, in that order; junction bases with no gene match: 4. Per germline, CDR1 SGHTA and CDR2 FQGNSA. Here immunoSEQ multiplex PCR was the method, and the copy in TCRdb shows in-frame clones only, minus some. The sample has more than 50,000 clones, 75% to 95% seen once. The sequenced sample was peripheral blood, obtained after pregnancy. The chain couples TRBV7-2 to TRBJ1-5, with 8 bases matching TRBD1. The sequence was collected from a female donor in good health, enrolled as a control in a pregnancy study. The CDR3 DNA reads TGTGCCAGCAGCTTAAGCGGGGACAGGAATCAGCCCCAGCATTTT. Its protein is CASSLSGDRNQPQHF.